These T cell receptor beta chains were read from a single sample in a study of T cells in Graves' hyperthyroidism and ophthalmopathy. TCRdb ran MiXCR on the multiplex PCR reads and lists one entry per CDR3 protein. The sample yields about 640,000 distinct CDR3 sequences, around 21% seen once. Source material: blood. The receptors come from a man in his thirties or forties with Graves' ophthalmopathy. Each CDR3 is given with its conserved first and last residue. The D gene is left open where the match is weak.

d_call,v_call,cdr3_aa
.,TRBV6-5,CASSYSPGDANNEQFF
.,TRBV5-6,CASSLEVMNTGELFF
.,TRBV6-2/TRBV6-3,CASRPGVETQYF
TRBD2,TRBV5-1,CASSLEGTSAYNEQFF
TRBD2,TRBV6-1,CASSTGTSGRAGEQFF
TRBD1,TRBV29-1,CSAGQGPDGYTF
TRBD2,TRBV10-3,CAISERRTSGQETQYF
TRBD2,TRBV10-3,CAIRTGVGAGDGEETQYF
.,TRBV10-3,CAISVEGNQPQHF
.,TRBV7-2,CASSLEASSAYEQYF
.,TRBV6-5,CASSYTRYEQYF
.,TRBV20-1,CSASLVSEQFF
.,TRBV18,CASSPRRIGPSSYNSPLHF
.,TRBV20-1,CSARDRGSGANVLTF
.,TRBV5-1,CASSLTRAGRTDTQYF
TRBD1,TRBV6-1,CASTGTGIDEQFF
.,TRBV28,CASSLQGYEQFF
.,TRBV18,CASSSDRPDTGELFF
TRBD1,TRBV20-1,CSARTGNSPLHF
TRBD2,TRBV11-2,CASSQTASGSGNSYEQYF
TRBD1,TRBV27,CASSTGGDADTQYF
.,TRBV29-1,CSALPGDAQSTDTQYF
.,TRBV2,CASSKGSGSGNTIYF
.,TRBV11-2,CASSFDLVTQYF
TRBD2,TRBV27,CASSLGLAGGLNEQFF
.,TRBV27,CASRRETGFGRGRDSGSYNEQFF
TRBD1,TRBV2,CASSDEGAHSGNTIYF
TRBD2,TRBV27,CASSPSRLAANPYEQYF
TRBD1,TRBV2,CASGRQGDPPLHF
TRBD2,TRBV7-8,CASSLRGTSVSYEQYF
TRBD2,TRBV12-3/TRBV12-4,CASKAGEGYNEQFF
.,TRBV12-3/TRBV12-4,CASSPQGSKTQHF
.,TRBV7-8,CASSPQPLARSYNEQFF
TRBD1,TRBV7-9,CASSLGDRGNNEQFF
TRBD1,TRBV29-1,CSVDSWTGSSYEQYF
.,TRBV13,CAGSSPSGVGKETQYF
.,TRBV6-1,CASEGAGAGELFF
.,TRBV7-9,CASSLDPYSYQETQYF
TRBD2,TRBV4-2,CASSQEVLAVYEQYF
.,TRBV7-3,CASSPQGMNTEAFF
.,TRBV7-2,CASSLVYGSTGELFF
TRBD2,TRBV11-2,CASSSGLAGPNTGELFF
TRBD2,TRBV4-3,CASSQNHMGGVGELFF
.,TRBV7-2,CASSTPGGAGYGYTF
.,TRBV29-1,CSAMTGGWETQYF
.,TRBV28,CASSPWKLNTEAFF
TRBD2,TRBV9,CASSVIAGHTDTQYF
.,TRBV5-1,CASRGYTYEQYF
.,TRBV20-1,CSARDNWGNTIYF